Below are 18 T cell receptor beta chains sequenced from a single sample in a study of shared clonotypes between healthy human individuals. TCRdb keeps only in-frame clones here, not all; method: immunoSEQ multiplex PCR. The repertoire holds roughly 500,000 clones, with approximately 95% as singletons. The sequenced sample consisted of naive CD4+ T cells sorted from blood. Documented subset: CD45RA+ positively selected. These receptor sequences come from a woman aged 25 to 39 in good health.

In DNA, the CDR3 is TGTGCCAGCAGCCCTCGTGGGCAGGGTAGCTCCTACGAGCAGTACTTC. Its protein is CASSPRGQGSSYEQYF. V usage is TRBV7-9 and J usage is TRBJ2-7; D might be TRBD1 (5 bases). Trimming took off 5 bases at V and 0 bases at J, with 17 bases between the two ends. CDR1 is SEHNR, CDR2 FQNEAQ, per germline (reference sequence). This CDR3 is built from 16 residues.

The J gene is TRBJ1-1, the V gene TRBV5-1; 9 bases are a match to TRBD1. This CDR3 is 16 amino acids long. V was clipped by 0 bases and J by 4 bases; unmatched bases: 7. Germline CDR1 is SGHRS and CDR2 is YFSETQ. As DNA, the CDR3 is TGCGCCAGCAGCTTGGCACGGGACAGGGTACCCACTGAAGCTTTCTTT. Translated, it gives CASSLARDRVPTEAFF.

The V gene is TRBV6-6, the J gene TRBJ1-5; a possible D gene is TRBD1 (5 bases). The CDR3 loop spans 14 amino acids. The germline V gene encodes CDR1 MNHNY and CDR2 SVGAGI (reference sequence). V was cut by 5 bases and J by 7 bases, with 15 bases left in between. DNA for the CDR3: TGTGCCAGCAGTGCTCAGGGCCTGGGGCAGCCCCAGCATTTT. Its translation: CASSAQGLGQPQHF.

This chain connects TRBV7-9 to TRBJ2-3; 12 bases agree with TRBD2. Germline trimming cut 7 bases from V and 0 bases from J; bases unmatched to any gene: 5. CDR1 and CDR2 from the germline V gene are SEHNR and FQNEAQ (reference sequence). The CDR3 totals 16 residues. CDR3 coding DNA: TGTGCCAGCAACGCCGGGACTAGCGGGAGCACAGATACGCAGTATTTT. The encoded protein is CASNAGTSGSTDTQYF.

The V call is TRBV5-1, the J call TRBJ1-1, with D possibly matching TRBD1 (5 bases). Per the germline V gene, CDR1 is SGHRS and CDR2 is YFSETQ. The ends were cut back, 3 bases at V and 0 bases at J, with 18 bases in the middle. CDR3 size: 17 residues. CDR3 nucleotides: TGCGCCAGCAGCTCAGAAGACAGAAGGCCCATGAACACTGAAGCTTTCTTT. Translating gives CASSSEDRRPMNTEAFF.

The genes are TRBV7-9 and TRBJ2-7, with a possible D match to TRBD2 (6 bases). The V gene's germline CDR1 is SEHNR and CDR2 FQNEAQ (reference sequence). V was trimmed by 0 bases and J by 6 bases, leaving 15 bases between them. This CDR3 region has 15 residues. The CDR3 sequence: CASSLASGRLGEQYF. The CDR3 DNA sequence: TGTGCCAGCAGCTTAGCCAGCGGGCGGCTTGGCGAGCAGTACTTC.

CDR3 sequence: CASSPGLAGTPSYNEQFF. As DNA, the CDR3 is TGTGCCAGCAGCCCCGGACTAGCGGGGACTCCTTCGTACAATGAGCAGTTCTTC. The rearrangement joins TRBV7-3 to TRBJ2-1; 12 bases are a match to TRBD2. The length of the CDR3 is 18 residues. The V gene end was trimmed by 5 bases and the J gene end by 4 bases; junction bases not matched to a gene: 12. Germline V gene lookup returns CDR1 SGHTA and CDR2 FQGTGA. Drawing the rest from reference TRBV7-3 and TRBJ2-1, the complete variable domain is GAGVSQTPSNKVTEKGKYVELRCDPISGHTALYWYRQSLGQGPEFLIYFQGTGAADDSGLPNDRFFAVRPEGSVSTLKIQRTERGDSAVYLCASSPGLAGTPSYNEQFFGPGTRLTVL.

This clone appeared once. V usage is TRBV28 and J usage is TRBJ2-7; possible D gene TRBD1, 6 bases. This CDR3 spans 13 amino acids. Germline V gene sequence: CDR1 MDHEN, CDR2 SYDVKM. The V gene lost 6 bases and the J gene lost 7 bases, with 16 bases spanning the gap. CDR3 residues: CASSPDSLREQYF. CDR3 in DNA: TGTGCCAGCAGCCCGGACAGTCTACGGGAGCAGTACTTC.

The V and J genes are TRBV18 and TRBJ2-7; D assignment may be TRBD1 or TRBD2 (5 bases each). V was clipped by 5 bases and J by 2 bases, with 19 bases between them. This CDR3 has 16 amino acids. Per the germline V gene, CDR1 is KGHSH and CDR2 is LQKENI. The CDR3 reads CASSVGYPGTPYEQYF. The CDR3 DNA reads TGTGCCAGCTCAGTTGGGTATCCCGGGACCCCCTACGAGCAGTACTTC.

Turning to this clone: Distinct nucleotide sequences in the sample also encode this CDR3. The CDR3 DNA is TGTGCCAGCAGTGGACAGGGGGAGACCCAGTACTTC. Translated, it gives CASSGQGETQYF. The J gene is TRBJ2-5, the V gene TRBV2, with 8 nucleotides matching TRBD1. V was pared by 4 bases and J by 5 bases, with 0 bases of the junction left unmatched. The CDR3 length is 12 residues. Germline V CDR1 and CDR2: SNHLY, FYNNEI.

This clone appeared a single time. The V gene is TRBV28, the J gene TRBJ1-4, with D possibly matching TRBD1 (5 bases). V lost 7 bases and J lost 7, with 16 bases in between. This CDR3 is built from 14 residues. Germline CDR1 and CDR2: MDHEN and SYDVKM. This CDR3 is CASNPGLLAEKLFF. The CDR3 DNA reads as TGTGCCAGCAACCCAGGGCTTCTAGCTGAAAAACTGTTTTTT. Variable domain in full (rest from reference TRBV28 and TRBJ1-4): DVKVTQSSRYLVKRTGEKVFLECVQDMDHENMFWYRQDPGLGLRLIYFSYDVKMKEKGDIPEGYSVSREKKERFSLILESASTNQTSMYLCASNPGLLAEKLFFGSGTQLSVL.

This clone was found once. The chain combines TRBV27 with TRBJ2-1; D is uncertain. Germline values: CDR1 MNHEY, CDR2 SMNVEV (reference sequence). This CDR3 is 16 amino acids long. Between the trimmed V and J ends, which lost 6 bases and 2 bases, there was a span of 17 bases. In DNA, the CDR3 is TGTGCCAGCAGACCCGTAAGGGCGAGACCCTACAATGAGCAGTTCTTC. The encoded protein is CASRPVRARPYNEQFF.

The V and J genes are TRBV7-9 and TRBJ2-3, with TRBD2 as a possible D gene (6 bases). Germline CDR1 reads SEHNR; CDR2 reads FQNEAQ (reference sequence). The CDR3 loop spans 17 amino acids. V was clipped by 3 bases and J by 6 bases, with 22 bases between them. The CDR3 coding sequence is TGTGCCAGCAGCTTCCTTGCCGCTGGGGGGAGTGGGGATACGCAGTATTTT. It encodes CASSFLAAGGSGDTQYF.

This chain joins TRBV5-5 and TRBJ2-5; D is perhaps TRBD1 (6 bases). CDR1 and CDR2 (germline): SGHKS, YYEKEE (reference sequence). The CDR3 has 13 residues. V lost 3 bases and J 2 bases, leaving 8 bases between the germline ends. CDR3 coding DNA: TGTGCCAGCAGCTCTGGGACACAAGAGACCCAGTACTTC. This translates into CASSSGTQETQYF.

The V and J genes are TRBV6-5 and TRBJ2-6, with D tentatively TRBD1 or TRBD2 (5 bases each). The CDR3 runs to 15 residues. Germline loops: CDR1 MNHEY, CDR2 SVGAGI. V was pared by 0 bases and J by 8 bases, with 11 bases between. DNA of the CDR3: TGTGCCAGCAGTTACTCGCTGGGGGTCTCCAACGTCCTGACTTTC. Encoded protein: CASSYSLGVSNVLTF.

V gene TRBV9 combines with J gene TRBJ2-1; 12 nucleotides line up with TRBD2. V shed 4 bases and J 3 bases; nucleotides not matched to a gene: 5. The CDR3 length is 16 residues. From germline, CDR1 is SGDLS and CDR2 YYNGEE. CDR3 protein: CASSPWTSGNYNEQFF. Here the CDR3 DNA reads TGTGCCAGCAGCCCCTGGACTAGCGGGAACTACAATGAGCAGTTCTTC.

This sequence joins TRBV18 and TRBJ2-7, with 11 nucleotides matching TRBD2. After removal of 3 bases from V and 7 bases from J, the junction contained 5 bases not matched to a gene. Germline CDR1 KGHSH, CDR2 LQKENI. This CDR3 contains 14 residues. The CDR3 region has the DNA TGTGCCAGCTCACCTATGGTAGCGGGAGGGGAGCAGTACTTC. This translates into CASSPMVAGGEQYF.

This clone was seen only once. The rearrangement links TRBV6-5 to TRBJ2-1, with a tentative D call TRBD2 (5 bases). Looked up from germline, CDR1 is MNHEY and CDR2 is SVGAGI. V lost 2 bases and J lost 3, with 8 bases in between. This CDR3 is built from 14 residues. The CDR3 is CASSYQRNYNEQFF. In DNA, the CDR3 is TGTGCCAGCAGTTACCAGCGGAACTACAATGAGCAGTTCTTC.